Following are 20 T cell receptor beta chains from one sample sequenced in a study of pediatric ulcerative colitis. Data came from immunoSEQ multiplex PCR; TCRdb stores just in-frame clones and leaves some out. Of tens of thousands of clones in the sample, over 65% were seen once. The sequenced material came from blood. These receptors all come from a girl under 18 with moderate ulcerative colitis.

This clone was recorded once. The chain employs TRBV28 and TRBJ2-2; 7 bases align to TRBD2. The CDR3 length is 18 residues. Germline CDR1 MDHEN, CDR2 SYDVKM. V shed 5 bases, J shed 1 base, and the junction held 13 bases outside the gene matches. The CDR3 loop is CASSQRDLRLRNTGELFF. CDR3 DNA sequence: TGTGCCAGCAGTCAGCGGGACCTCAGGCTCCGGAACACCGGGGAGCTGTTTTTT.

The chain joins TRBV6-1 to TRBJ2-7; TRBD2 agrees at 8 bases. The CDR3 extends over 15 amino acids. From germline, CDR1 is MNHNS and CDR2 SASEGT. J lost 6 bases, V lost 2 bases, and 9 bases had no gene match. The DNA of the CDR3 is TGTGCCAGCAGTGAACGGAGCGGGAGCCCCTTCGAGCAGTACTTC. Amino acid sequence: CASSERSGSPFEQYF.

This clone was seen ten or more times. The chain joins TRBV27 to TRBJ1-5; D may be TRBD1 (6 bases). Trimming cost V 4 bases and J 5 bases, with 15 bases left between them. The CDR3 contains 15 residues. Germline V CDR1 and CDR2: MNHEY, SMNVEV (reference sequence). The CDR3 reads CASSSGWQGHQPQHF. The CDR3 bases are TGTGCCAGCAGTTCTGGTTGGCAGGGGCATCAGCCCCAGCATTTT.

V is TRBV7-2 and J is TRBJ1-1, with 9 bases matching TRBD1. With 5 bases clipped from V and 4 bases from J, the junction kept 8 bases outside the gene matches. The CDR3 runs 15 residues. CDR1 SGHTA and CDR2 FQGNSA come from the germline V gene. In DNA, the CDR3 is TGTGCCAGCAGCCCCCTGGGACAGGGACTCACTGAAGCTTTCTTT. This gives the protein CASSPLGQGLTEAFF. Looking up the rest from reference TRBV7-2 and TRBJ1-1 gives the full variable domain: GAGVSQSPSNKVTEKGKDVELRCDPISGHTALYWYRQSLGQGLEFLIYFQGNSAPDKSGLPSDRFSAERTGGSVSTLTIQRTQQEDSAVYLCASSPLGQGLTEAFFGQGTRLTVV.

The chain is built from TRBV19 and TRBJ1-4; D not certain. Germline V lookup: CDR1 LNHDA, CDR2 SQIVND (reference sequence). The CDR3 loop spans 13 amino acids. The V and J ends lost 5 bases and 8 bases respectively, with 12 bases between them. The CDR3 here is CASSPQPAEKLFF. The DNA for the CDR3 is TGTGCCAGTAGTCCCCAGCCTGCCGAAAAACTGTTTTTT.

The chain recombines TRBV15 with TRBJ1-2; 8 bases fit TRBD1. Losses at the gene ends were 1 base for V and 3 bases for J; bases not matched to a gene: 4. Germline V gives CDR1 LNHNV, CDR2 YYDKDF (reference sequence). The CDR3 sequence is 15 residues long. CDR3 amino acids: CATSRVGQGHYGYTF. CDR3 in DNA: TGTGCCACCAGCAGAGTCGGACAGGGACACTATGGCTACACCTTC.

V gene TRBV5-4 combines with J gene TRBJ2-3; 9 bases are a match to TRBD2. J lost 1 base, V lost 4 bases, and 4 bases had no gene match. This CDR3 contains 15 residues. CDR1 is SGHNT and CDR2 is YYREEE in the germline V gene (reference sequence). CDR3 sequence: CASSPSSGGTDTQYF. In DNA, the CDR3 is TGTGCCAGCAGCCCATCTAGCGGGGGCACAGATACGCAGTATTTT.

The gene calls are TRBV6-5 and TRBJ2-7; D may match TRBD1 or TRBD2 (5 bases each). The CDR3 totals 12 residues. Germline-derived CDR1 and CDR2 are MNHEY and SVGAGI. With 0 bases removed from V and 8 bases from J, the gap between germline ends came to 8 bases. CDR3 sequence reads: CASSYSGVKQYF. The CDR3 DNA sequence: TGTGCCAGCAGTTACTCGGGGGTTAAGCAGTACTTC.

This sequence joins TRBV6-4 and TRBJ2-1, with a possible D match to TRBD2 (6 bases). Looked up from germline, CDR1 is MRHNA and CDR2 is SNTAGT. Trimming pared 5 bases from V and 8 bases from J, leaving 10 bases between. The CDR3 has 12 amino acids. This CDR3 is CASSQGGDEQFF. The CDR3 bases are TGTGCCAGCAGTCAGGGAGGCGATGAGCAGTTCTTC.

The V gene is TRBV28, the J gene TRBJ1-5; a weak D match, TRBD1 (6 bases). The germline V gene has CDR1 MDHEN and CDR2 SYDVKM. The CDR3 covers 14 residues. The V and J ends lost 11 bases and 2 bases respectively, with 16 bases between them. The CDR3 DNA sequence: TGTGCCGCGGGGGGGGCTCGAGGCAATCAGCCCCAGCATTTT. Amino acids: CAAGGARGNQPQHF.

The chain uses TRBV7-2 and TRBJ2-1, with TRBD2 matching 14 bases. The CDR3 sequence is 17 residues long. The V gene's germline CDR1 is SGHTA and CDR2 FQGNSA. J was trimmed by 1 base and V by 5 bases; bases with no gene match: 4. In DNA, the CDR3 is TGTGCCAGCAGCCAAGGACTAGCGGGGGGTTCCTACAATGAGCAGTTCTTC. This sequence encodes CASSQGLAGGSYNEQFF.

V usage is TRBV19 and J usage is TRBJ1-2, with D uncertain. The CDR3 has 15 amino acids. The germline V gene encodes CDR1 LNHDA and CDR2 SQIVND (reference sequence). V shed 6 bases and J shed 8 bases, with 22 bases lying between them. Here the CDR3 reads CASSPTMDPSRGYTF. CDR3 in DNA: TGTGCCAGTAGCCCAACAATGGACCCCTCTCGGGGCTACACCTTC.

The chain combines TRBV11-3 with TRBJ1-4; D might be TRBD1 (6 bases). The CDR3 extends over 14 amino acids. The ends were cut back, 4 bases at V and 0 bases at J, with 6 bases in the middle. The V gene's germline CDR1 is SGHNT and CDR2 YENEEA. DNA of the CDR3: TGTGCCAGCAGCTACAGGGCAACTAATGAAAAACTGTTTTTT. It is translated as CASSYRATNEKLFF. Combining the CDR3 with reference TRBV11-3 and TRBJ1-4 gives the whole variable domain EAGVVQSPRYKIIEKKQPVAFWCNPISGHNTLYWYLQNLGQGPELLIRYENEEAVDDSQLPKDRFSAERLKGVDSTLKIQPAELGDSAVYLCASSYRATNEKLFFGSGTQLSVL.

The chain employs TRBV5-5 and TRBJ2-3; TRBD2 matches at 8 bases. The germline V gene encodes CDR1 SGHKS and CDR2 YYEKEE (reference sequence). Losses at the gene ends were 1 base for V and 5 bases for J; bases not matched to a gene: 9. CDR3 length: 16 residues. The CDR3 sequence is CASSLQPAGVGDTQYF. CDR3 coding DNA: TGTGCCAGCAGCTTGCAGCCAGCGGGAGTGGGAGATACGCAGTATTTT. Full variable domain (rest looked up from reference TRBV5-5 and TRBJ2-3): DAGVTQSPTHLIKTRGQQVTLRCSPISGHKSVSWYQQVLGQGPQFIFQYYEKEERGRGNFPDRFSARQFPNYSSELNVNALLLGDSALYLCASSLQPAGVGDTQYFGPGTRLTVL.

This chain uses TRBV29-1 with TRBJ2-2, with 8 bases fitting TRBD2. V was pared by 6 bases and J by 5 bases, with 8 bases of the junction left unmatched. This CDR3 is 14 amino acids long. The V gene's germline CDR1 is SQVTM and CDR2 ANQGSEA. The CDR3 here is CSVLRGGFTGELFF. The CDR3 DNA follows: TGCAGCGTCCTTCGGGGGGGCTTTACCGGGGAGCTGTTTTTT.

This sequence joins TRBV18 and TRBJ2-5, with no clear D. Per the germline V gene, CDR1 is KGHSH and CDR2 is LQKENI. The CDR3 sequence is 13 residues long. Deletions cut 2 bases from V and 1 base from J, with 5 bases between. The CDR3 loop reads CASSPTVQETQYF. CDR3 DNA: TGTGCCAGCTCACCAACAGTCCAAGAGACCCAGTACTTC.

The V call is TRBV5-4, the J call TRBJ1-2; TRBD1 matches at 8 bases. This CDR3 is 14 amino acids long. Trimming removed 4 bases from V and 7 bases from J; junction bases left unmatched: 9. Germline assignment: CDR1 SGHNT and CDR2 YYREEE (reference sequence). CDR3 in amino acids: CASSTGQGVSGYTF. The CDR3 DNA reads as TGTGCCAGCAGCACCGGACAGGGAGTGAGTGGCTACACCTTC.

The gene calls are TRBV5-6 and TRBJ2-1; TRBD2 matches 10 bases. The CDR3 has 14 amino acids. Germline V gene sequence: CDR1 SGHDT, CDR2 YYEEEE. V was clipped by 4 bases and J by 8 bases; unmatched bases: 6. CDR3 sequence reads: CASSQAGGPDEQFF. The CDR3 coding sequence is TGTGCCAGCAGCCAAGCGGGAGGGCCGGATGAGCAGTTCTTC.

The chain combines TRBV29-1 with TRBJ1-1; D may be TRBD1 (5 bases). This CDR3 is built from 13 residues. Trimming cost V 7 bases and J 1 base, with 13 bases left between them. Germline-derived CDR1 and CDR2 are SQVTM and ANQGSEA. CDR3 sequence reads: CSGNQGKNTEAFF. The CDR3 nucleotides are TGCAGCGGCAACCAGGGAAAGAACACTGAAGCTTTCTTT.

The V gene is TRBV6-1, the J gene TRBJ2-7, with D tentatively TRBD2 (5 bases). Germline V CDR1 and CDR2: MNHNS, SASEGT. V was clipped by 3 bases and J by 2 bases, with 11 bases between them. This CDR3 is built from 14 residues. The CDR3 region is CASSDGVWAYEQYF. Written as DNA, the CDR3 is TGTGCCAGCAGTGACGGGGTCTGGGCCTACGAGCAGTACTTC.